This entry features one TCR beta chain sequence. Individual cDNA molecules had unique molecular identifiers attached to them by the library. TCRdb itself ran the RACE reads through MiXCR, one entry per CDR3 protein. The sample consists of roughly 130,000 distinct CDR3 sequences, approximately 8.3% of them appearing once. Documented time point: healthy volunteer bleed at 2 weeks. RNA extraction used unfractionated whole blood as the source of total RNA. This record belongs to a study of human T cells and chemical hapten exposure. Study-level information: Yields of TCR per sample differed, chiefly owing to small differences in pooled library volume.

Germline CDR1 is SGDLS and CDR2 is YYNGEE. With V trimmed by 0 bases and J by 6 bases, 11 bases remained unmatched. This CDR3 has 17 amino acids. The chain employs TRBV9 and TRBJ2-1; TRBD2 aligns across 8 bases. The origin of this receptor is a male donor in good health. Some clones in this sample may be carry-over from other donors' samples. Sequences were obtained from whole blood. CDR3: CASSVDFGLAGGNEQFF. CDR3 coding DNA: TGTGCCAGCAGCGTAGATTTCGGGCTAGCGGGCGGCAATGAGCAGTTCTTC.